This T cell receptor (beta chain) derives from a study of T cell changes during pregnancy in multiple sclerosis. Data came from immunoSEQ multiplex PCR; TCRdb stores just in-frame clones and leaves some out. The data contain 25,000 to 35,000 clones, roughly 90% of them seen just once; the ten biggest clones take up around 0.4%. Germline CDR1 reads SGHTA; CDR2 reads FQGNSA. V trimming: 2 bases; J trimming: 7 bases; junction bases outside the gene matches: 6. The CDR3 loop spans 17 amino acids. This sequence joins TRBV7-2 and TRBJ2-1; TRBD2 aligns across 15 bases. The source was CD4+ T cells from peripheral blood mononuclear cells, collected in the second trimester of pregnancy. The source is a female donor in good health, enrolled as a control in a pregnancy study. The DNA for the CDR3 is TGTGCCAGCAGCTTACTAGGACTAGCGGGGGGGTTGAATGAGCAGTTCTTC. Encoded protein: CASSLLGLAGGLNEQFF. Combining the CDR3 with reference TRBV7-2 and TRBJ2-1 gives the whole variable domain GAGVSQSPSNKVTEKGKDVELRCDPISGHTALYWYRQSLGQGLEFLIYFQGNSAPDKSGLPSDRFSAERTGGSVSTLTIQRTQQEDSAVYLCASSLLGLAGGLNEQFFGPGTRLTVL.